This TCR beta chain was recorded in a study of blood T cell repertoires in COVID-19 (dated by TCRdb to 2020 to 2021). A note on the overall study: Collaborator samples came from the United States, Italy and Spain and covered acute and convalescent phases of COVID-19. The material from the prospective study consisted of cDNA or gDNA derived from T cells, B-cell-depleted T cells, or PBMCs. The dataset comprised deeply sampled blood TCRbeta repertoires from subjects exposed to, actively infected with, or recovered from COVID-19. A freely available public database, intended as a resource for researchers studying the immune response to SARS-CoV-2, is where the repertoires were released. The samples were drawn from two sources: the first 160 participants of the ongoing ImmuneRACE study, and 1,000 to 1,500 subjects contributed by 6 global collaborators. Nearly every sample came with metadata listing a de-identified subject ID, COVID-19 status, age in years and sex. Where available, HLA class I and class II types were obtained from metadata supplied by the sample provider rather than from assay-based typing.

In the prospective study, participants were 18 to 89 years old, resided in 24 geographic areas of the United States, and were enrolled through a virtual design. To assign participants to cohorts, the prospective study relied on clinical history that participants themselves reported in a screening survey and a study questionnaire. In the prospective study, whole blood, serum and a nasopharyngeal or oropharyngeal swab were collected from each participant by mobile phlebotomists. Prospective study participants could optionally give additional blood draws and questionnaires over an approximately two-month period. Blood samples from the prospective study were shipped frozen or at room temperature prior to DNA extraction. A remark on this clone: The target of this receptor is not known. No base-level quality is on record; no much larger clone is a single base apart.

What the research found in general, with its limitations: Clinical and demographic metadata were provided uncurated, with the amount varying by source and participant.

The CDR3 contains 16 residues, cysteine and phenylalanine counted. Just CDR3 DNA is preserved here, 48 bases in frame from base 1. The V end loses 4 bases and the J end loses 0 bases, and a stretch of 12 bases separates them. The germline V gene sets CDR1 to KGHSH and CDR2 to LQKENI. TCRbeta CDR3 regions were amplified from genomic DNA by means of the immunoSEQ Assay, a bias-controlled multiplex PCR. The paper's processing steps were these. The number of nucleated cells in each sample was estimated by amplification of reference gene primers within the assay. To quantify the absolute abundance of each unique TCRbeta CDR3 rearrangement, sequence reads were collapsed and filtered. Productive Simpson clonality was computed per sample as the square root of Simpson's diversity index over productive rearrangements. This immuneACCESS table, as held by TCRdb, lists in-frame sequences with V and J called but not all clones. Of the missing ones, under half trace to an unresolved V gene in checked studies; the others have no known cause. That table supplies the V and J calls and clone size; D and trimming were determined from the DNA. The sample table records roughly 160,000 clones; approximately 84% of these occur just once. Roughly 6% of the sample goes to the ten largest clones.

The chain joins TRBV18 to TRBJ2-2; the D gene assignment is ambiguous. The TCR comes from a middle-aged woman with acute COVID-19. Input material: PBMCs or T cells enriched from blood (not recorded which). The nucleotide sequence is given as TGTGCCAGCTCACAACAAAACCCCTCGAACACCGGGGAGCTGTTTTTT. It codes for CASSQQNPSNTGELFF.